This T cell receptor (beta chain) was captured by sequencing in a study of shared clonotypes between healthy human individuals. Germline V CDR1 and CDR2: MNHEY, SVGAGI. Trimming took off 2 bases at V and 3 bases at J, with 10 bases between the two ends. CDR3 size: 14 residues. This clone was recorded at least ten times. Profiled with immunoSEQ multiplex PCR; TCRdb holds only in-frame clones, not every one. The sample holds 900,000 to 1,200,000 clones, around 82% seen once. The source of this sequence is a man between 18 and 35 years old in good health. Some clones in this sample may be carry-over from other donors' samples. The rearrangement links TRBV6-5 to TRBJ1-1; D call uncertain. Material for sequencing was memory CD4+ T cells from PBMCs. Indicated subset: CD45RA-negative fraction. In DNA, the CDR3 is TGTGCCAGCAGTTACCAAGGAGCGGACACTGAAGCTTTCTTT. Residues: CASSYQGADTEAFF.